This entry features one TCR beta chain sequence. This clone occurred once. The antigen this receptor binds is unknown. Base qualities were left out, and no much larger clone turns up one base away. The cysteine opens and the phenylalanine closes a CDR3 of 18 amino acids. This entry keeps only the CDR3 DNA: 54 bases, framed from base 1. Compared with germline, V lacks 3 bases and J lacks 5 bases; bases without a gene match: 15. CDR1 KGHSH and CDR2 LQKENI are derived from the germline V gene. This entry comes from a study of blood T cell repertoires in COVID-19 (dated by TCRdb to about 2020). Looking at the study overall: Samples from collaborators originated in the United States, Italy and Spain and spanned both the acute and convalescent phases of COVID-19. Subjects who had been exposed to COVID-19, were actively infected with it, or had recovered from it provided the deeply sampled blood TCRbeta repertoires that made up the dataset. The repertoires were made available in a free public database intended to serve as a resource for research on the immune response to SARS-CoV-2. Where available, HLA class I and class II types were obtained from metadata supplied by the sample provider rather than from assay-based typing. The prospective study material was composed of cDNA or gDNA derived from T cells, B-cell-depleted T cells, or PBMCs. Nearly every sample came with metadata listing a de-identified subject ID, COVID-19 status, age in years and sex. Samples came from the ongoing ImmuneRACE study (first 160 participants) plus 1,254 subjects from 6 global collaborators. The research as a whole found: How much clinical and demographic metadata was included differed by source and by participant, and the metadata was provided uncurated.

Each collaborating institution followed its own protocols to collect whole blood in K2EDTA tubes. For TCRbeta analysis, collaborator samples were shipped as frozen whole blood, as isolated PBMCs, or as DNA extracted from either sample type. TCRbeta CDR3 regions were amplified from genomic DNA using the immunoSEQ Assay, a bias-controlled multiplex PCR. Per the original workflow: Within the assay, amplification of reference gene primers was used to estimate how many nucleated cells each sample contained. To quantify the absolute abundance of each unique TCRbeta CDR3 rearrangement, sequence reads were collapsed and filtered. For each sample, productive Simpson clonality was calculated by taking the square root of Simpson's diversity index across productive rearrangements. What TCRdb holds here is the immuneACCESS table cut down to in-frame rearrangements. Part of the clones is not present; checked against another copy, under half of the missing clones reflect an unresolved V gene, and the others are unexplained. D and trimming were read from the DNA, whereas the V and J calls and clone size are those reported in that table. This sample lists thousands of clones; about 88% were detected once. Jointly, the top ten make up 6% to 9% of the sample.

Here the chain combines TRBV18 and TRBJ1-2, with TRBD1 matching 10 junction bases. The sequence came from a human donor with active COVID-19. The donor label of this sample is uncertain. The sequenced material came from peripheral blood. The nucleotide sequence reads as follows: TGTGCCAGCTCACCTTACGACAGGGGGCAGGGCTCGTCGTATGGCTACACCTTC. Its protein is CASSPYDRGQGSSYGYTF.